Listed here is a single T cell receptor beta chain. The target of this receptor is not known. Base qualities are missing; no much larger clone stands one base away. The data derive from a study of TIL therapy for anti-PD-1-resistant metastatic lung cancer listed by TCRdb under 2021. General notes on the study: Before any PD-1/PD-L1 blockade was given, tumors were harvested, nivolumab was then administered, and patients who progressed went on to receive lymphodepletion, an infusion of expanded TIL, and IL-2. Among the enrolled patients, the median age was approximately 56 years (range about 38-75), and the median tumor PD-L1 proportion score was under 6.5%. Most of the cohort had lung adenocarcinoma, including a handful of EGFR-mutant tumors and two ALK-rearranged tumors, and half of the patients were either current or former smokers. Across the cohort, whole-exome sequencing showed a median non-synonymous tumor mutation burden of less than 1.7 mutations per megabase. T cell receptor beta sequencing of tumor and peripheral blood was used to follow clonotypes across the tumor, the expanded TIL product and serial blood samples.

Broader findings and caveats from the paper: The cohort was highly selected, with more treatment-naive, never-smoker and oncogene-addicted patients than typical, limiting generalizability. The study protocol defined all tumor marker inferences as exploratory. The baseline peripheral repertoire was partially replaced by infused TIL clonotypes, which then decayed over months, and persistence showed no apparent association with response.

The immunoSEQ v3 hsTCRB kit was used to amplify TCR beta CDR3 regions from genomic DNA through bias-controlled multiplex PCR. TCR libraries were sequenced on an Illumina NextSeq 500 to 2 million to 2.5 million read pairs for survey level or about 5-6.5 million for deep level. The source study handled its data this way. The immunoSEQ Analyzer software assigned V, D and J genes, filtered out non-productive sequences, and reported clonality. Repertoires of infused TIL and blood were compared using productive Simpson clonality and the Morisita overlap index of productive TRB rearrangements. Absolute clonotype counts in blood were estimated as lymphocyte count times CD3+ fraction times the clone's productive frequency. What TCRdb holds here is the immuneACCESS table cut down to in-frame rearrangements. Part of the clones is not present; checked against another copy, under half of the missing clones reflect an unresolved V gene, and the others are unexplained. For V, J and clone size, that table is used; D and trimming come from the DNA. The sample records some 37,000 clones, 73% of which are singletons. 5.5% to 6.5% of the sample is held by the ten biggest clonotypes.

The time point label, read with the paper, signifies: pre-treatment sample, taken before nivolumab and TIL therapy. Between October 2017 and 2020, a dual-center phase I trial enrolled adults who had stage 4 NSCLC. Samples were obtained from a single-arm, open-label phase I trial in which tumor-infiltrating lymphocyte therapy with nivolumab was evaluated in advanced non-small cell lung cancer. Blood mononuclear cells from EDTA tubes were isolated by Ficoll gradient, snap-frozen as pellets, and DNA was extracted with a Qiagen mini-prep kit. The CDR3 has 16 amino acids, counting the end cysteine and phenylalanine. Only the CDR3 part of the read is kept: 48 bases, read in frame from the first base. Taken from the germline V gene (reference sequence), the CDR1 and CDR2 loops are GTSNPN and SVGIG. V and J lose 0 bases and 3 bases, and a span of 18 bases separates them.

The source is a person aged 25-80 years with non-small cell lung cancer. This specimen was blood, taken at baseline. The receptor chain draws on TRBV30 and TRBJ2-7; TRBD1 is possibly the D segment (5 matching bases). CDR3 region: CAWSVRRQPSYYEQYF. The nucleotide sequence reads as follows: TGTGCCTGGAGTGTACGGCGACAGCCTTCATACTACGAGCAGTACTTC. Supplemented by the reference TRBV30 and TRBJ2-7 proteins around the CDR3, the complete variable domain is SQTIHQWPATLVQPVGSPLSLECTVEGTSNPNLYWYRQAAGRGLQLLFYSVGIGQISSEVPQNLSASRPQDRQFILSSKKLLLSDSGFYLCAWSVRRQPSYYEQYFGPGTRLTVT.